This is a list of T cell receptor beta chains from one sample in a study of Ad26.COV2.S vaccination and SARS-CoV-2 variants. The data were produced by immunoSEQ multiplex PCR, yet TCRdb's version contains in-frame clones alone and is incomplete. The table lists some 250,000 clones, 70% to 90% of them singletons, with around 11% in the top ten. The sequencing here drew on peripheral blood, taken in a trial of Ad26.COV2.S vaccine versus placebo. The source is a person between 18 and 60 years old who received the Ad26.COV2.S COVID-19 vaccine or a placebo. Each CDR3 is given with its conserved first and last residue. The D gene is left open where the match is weak. Clone size is given for some rows only: seen once, a few or many times, or a class if the clone is expanded.

J gene,D gene,V gene,clone size,CDR3 protein,CDR3 DNA
TRBJ2-6,NA,TRBV5-1,NA,CASSLLGPSSGANVLTF,TGCGCCAGCAGCTTGCTAGGGCCCAGCTCTGGGGCCAACGTCCTGACTTTC
TRBJ2-2,NA,TRBV5-6,NA,CASSGQSGGELFF,TGTGCCAGCAGCGGACAGTCCGGCGGGGAGCTGTTTTTT
TRBJ1-3,NA,TRBV4-2,NA,CASSQDRGTGNTIYF,TGTGCCAGCAGCCAAGACAGGGGTACCGGAAACACCATATATTTT
TRBJ2-2,NA,TRBV9,once,CASSSWRSGELFF,TGTGCCAGCAGCTCATGGAGGTCCGGGGAGCTGTTTTTT
TRBJ1-2,NA,TRBV13,NA,CASSLQPGTDGYTF,TGTGCCAGCAGCCTCCAGCCGGGAACGGACGGCTACACCTTC
TRBJ2-7,TRBD1,TRBV27,once,CASSFRQGAYSYEQYF,TGTGCCAGCAGTTTTCGACAGGGGGCTTACTCCTACGAGCAGTACTTC
TRBJ2-3,NA,TRBV2,NA,CASSEGRTHTDTQYF,TGTGCCAGCAGTGAGGGACGGACTCACACAGATACGCAGTATTTT
TRBJ2-7,NA,TRBV29-1,once,CSSSGGPPGAYEQYF,TGCAGCTCAAGTGGGGGGCCCCCGGGTGCCTACGAGCAGTACTTC
TRBJ2-7,TRBD2,TRBV18,NA,CASSPGGGGSYEQYF,TGTGCCAGCTCACCCGGGGGGGGTGGGTCCTACGAGCAGTACTTC
TRBJ2-7,TRBD2,TRBV28,NA,CASSLWEGTNDPSYEQYF,TGTGCCAGCAGTTTATGGGAGGGGACTAACGATCCCTCCTACGAGCAGTACTTC
TRBJ2-7,TRBD2,TRBV4-3,NA,CASSQDASGRYEQYF,TGCGCCAGCAGCCAAGATGCTAGCGGGCGCTACGAGCAGTACTTC
TRBJ2-1,TRBD2,TRBV27,NA,CASSLSSGRSNEQFF,TGTGCCAGCAGTTTATCTAGCGGGAGGAGCAATGAGCAGTTCTTC
TRBJ1-5,NA,TRBV24-1,NA,CATSGRGNQPQHF,TGTGCCACCAGCGGACGGGGCAATCAGCCCCAGCATTTT
TRBJ1-5,TRBD1,TRBV6-1,few,CASSEAQGAQPQHF,TGTGCCAGCAGTGAAGCACAGGGGGCCCAGCCCCAGCATTTT
TRBJ2-1,NA,TRBV10-1,NA,CASSVAGARDEQFF,TGCGCCAGCAGTGTGGCGGGGGCTCGGGATGAGCAGTTCTTC
TRBJ1-5,NA,TRBV4-3,NA,CASSQDYSNQPQHF,TGCGCCAGCAGCCAAGATTACAGCAATCAGCCCCAGCATTTT
TRBJ2-2,NA,TRBV9,NA,CASSLSRGVGELFF,TGTGCCAGCAGCCTCTCCAGGGGGGTCGGGGAGCTGTTTTTT
TRBJ1-6,NA,TRBV6-5,NA,CASSYSYNSPLHF,TGTGCCAGCAGTTACTCCTACAATTCACCCCTCCACTTT